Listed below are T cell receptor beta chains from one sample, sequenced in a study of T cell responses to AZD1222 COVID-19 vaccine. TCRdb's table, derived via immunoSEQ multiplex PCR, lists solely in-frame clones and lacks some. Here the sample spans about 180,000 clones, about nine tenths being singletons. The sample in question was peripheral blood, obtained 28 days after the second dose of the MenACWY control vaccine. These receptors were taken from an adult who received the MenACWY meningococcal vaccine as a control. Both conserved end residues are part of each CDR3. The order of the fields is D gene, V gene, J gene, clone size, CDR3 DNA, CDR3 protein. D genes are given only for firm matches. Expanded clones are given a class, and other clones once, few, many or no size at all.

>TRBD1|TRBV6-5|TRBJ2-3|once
TGTGCCAGCTCCCGACAGGGAACAGATACGCAGTATTTT
CASSRQGTDTQYF
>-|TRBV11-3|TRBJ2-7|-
TGTGCCAGCAGCCTAGGCGGATCCGAGCAGTACTTC
CASSLGGSEQYF
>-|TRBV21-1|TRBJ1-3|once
TGTGCCAGCAGCCCGCCGAGGGAATGCTCTGGAAACACCATATATTTT
CASSPPRECSGNTIYF
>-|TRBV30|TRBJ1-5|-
TGTGCCTGGAGTGTAGGGACACTTTATCAGCCCCAGCATTTT
CAWSVGTLYQPQHF
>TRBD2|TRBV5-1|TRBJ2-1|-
TGCGCCAGCAGCTCGACTAGCGGGAGTTTCGATGAGCAGTTCTTC
CASSSTSGSFDEQFF
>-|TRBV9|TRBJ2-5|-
TGTGCCAGCAGCCTACGGTCCCAAGAGACCCAGTACTTC
CASSLRSQETQYF
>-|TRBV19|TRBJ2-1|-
TGTGCCAGTAACCTAAGAGTTGAGTCGAATGAGCAGTTCTTC
CASNLRVESNEQFF
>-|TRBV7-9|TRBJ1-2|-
TGTGCCACCAGCCTACTCATTGGTCTGATCTATGGCTACACCTTC
CATSLLIGLIYGYTF
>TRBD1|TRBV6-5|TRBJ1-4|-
TGTGCCAGCAGCGCCGGGACAGCGTCTAATGAAAAACTGTTTTTT
CASSAGTASNEKLFF
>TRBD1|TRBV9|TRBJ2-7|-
TGTGCCAGCAGCGTAGCCCCGGGACAGGGGGCCGAGCAGTACTTC
CASSVAPGQGAEQYF
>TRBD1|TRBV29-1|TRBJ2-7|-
TGCAGCGTTGGTGGACAGGGGTCCTACGAGCAGTACTTC
CSVGGQGSYEQYF
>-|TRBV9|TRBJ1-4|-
TGTGCCAGCAGCGCGGGCCCTCTTGCGAATGAAAAACTGTTTTTT
CASSAGPLANEKLFF
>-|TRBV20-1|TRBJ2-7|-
TGCAGTGCGGGGCGTGGCGAGCAGTACTTC
CSAGRGEQYF